This is a list of T cell receptor beta chains from one sample in a study of OX40 agonist ivuxolimab in advanced cancers. Assay: immunoSEQ multiplex PCR; the TCRdb copy retains only in-frame clones and omits some. The sample has some 46,000 clones; around 94% are singletons. The sequencing used CD4+ or CD8+ T cells sorted from blood, collected in a trial of the OX40 agonist ivuxolimab. The receptors derive from an adult with an advanced solid tumor such as melanoma, head and neck, liver or kidney cancer. The CDR3 runs from the conserved cysteine through the conserved F or W. The order of the fields is V gene, J gene, clone size, D gene, CDR3 length, CDR3 DNA, CDR3 protein. A D gene is named only where the DNA matches it firmly. Clone size is not always given. Where it is, it says once, few, many or a class for expanded clones.

v_gene: TRBV7-9
j_gene: TRBJ2-1
abundance: NA
d_gene: TRBD1
len: 15
CDR3nt: TGTGCCAGCAGCTGGGGACAGGGGATTTACAATGAGCAGTTCTTC
CDR3aa: CASSWGQGIYNEQFF

v_gene: TRBV5-1
j_gene: TRBJ2-1
abundance: once
d_gene: NA
len: 12
CDR3nt: TGCGCCAGCAGCTTTTCCGGGAATGAGCAGTTCTTC
CDR3aa: CASSFSGNEQFF

v_gene: TRBV27
j_gene: TRBJ2-6
abundance: NA
d_gene: NA
len: 16
CDR3nt: TGTGCCAGCGGATTAGCAGGGGCCTCTGGGGCCAACGTCCTGACTTTC
CDR3aa: CASGLAGASGANVLTF

v_gene: TRBV9
j_gene: TRBJ1-5
abundance: NA
d_gene: NA
len: 15
CDR3nt: TGTGCCAGCAGCGCGACGGACGGTAGCAATCAGCCCCAGCATTTT
CDR3aa: CASSATDGSNQPQHF

v_gene: TRBV13
j_gene: TRBJ2-7
abundance: NA
d_gene: TRBD2
len: 16
CDR3nt: TGTGCCAGCAGCTTAACTAGCGGGAGAACGTCCTACGAGCAGTACTTC
CDR3aa: CASSLTSGRTSYEQYF

v_gene: TRBV7-9
j_gene: TRBJ2-7
abundance: NA
d_gene: NA
len: 13
CDR3nt: TGTGCCAGCAGCTTACTGGGAAGAGGCGAGCAGTACTTC
CDR3aa: CASSLLGRGEQYF

v_gene: TRBV5-7
j_gene: TRBJ2-5
abundance: NA
d_gene: TRBD2
len: 17
CDR3nt: TGTGCCAGCAGCTTGAGGTGCAGGGCAATTAGCGGGGAGACCCAGTACTTC
CDR3aa: CASSLRCRAISGETQYF

v_gene: TRBV10-3
j_gene: TRBJ2-1
abundance: NA
d_gene: TRBD1
len: 14
CDR3nt: TGTGCCATCAGTGAGACAGGGGGGATAGATGAGCAGTTCTTC
CDR3aa: CAISETGGIDEQFF

v_gene: TRBV13
j_gene: TRBJ2-3
abundance: NA
d_gene: NA
len: 16
CDR3nt: TGTGCCAGCAGCCTCATTGGGGCGCCTAGCACAGATACGCAGTATTTT
CDR3aa: CASSLIGAPSTDTQYF

v_gene: TRBV7-8
j_gene: TRBJ1-1
abundance: NA
d_gene: NA
len: 15
CDR3nt: TGTGCCAGCAGCTTAGGTTACAGGGCGGACACTGAAGCTTTCTTT
CDR3aa: CASSLGYRADTEAFF

v_gene: TRBV9
j_gene: TRBJ2-5
abundance: NA
d_gene: NA
len: 15
CDR3nt: TGTGCCAGCAGCGTAGCCCCAGCAGGGTGGGAGACCCAGTACTTC
CDR3aa: CASSVAPAGWETQYF

v_gene: TRBV7-3
j_gene: TRBJ1-3
abundance: NA
d_gene: NA
len: 15
CDR3nt: TGTGCCAGCAGCTTAGGGGAGCTTACTGGAAACACCATATATTTT
CDR3aa: CASSLGELTGNTIYF

v_gene: TRBV7-2
j_gene: TRBJ2-7
abundance: NA
d_gene: NA
len: 13
CDR3nt: TGTGCCAGCAGCCCTGGCTACTCCTACGAGCAGTACTTC
CDR3aa: CASSPGYSYEQYF

v_gene: TRBV7-9
j_gene: TRBJ1-1
abundance: NA
d_gene: NA
len: 15
CDR3nt: TGTGCCAGCAGCCCCTTCTTACAGTCCGCGGTGGGAGCTTTCTTT
CDR3aa: CASSPFLQSAVGAFF

v_gene: TRBV28
j_gene: TRBJ2-5
abundance: NA
d_gene: NA
len: 14
CDR3nt: TGTGCCAGCATTCGAGGAGAGGGAATAGAGACCCAGTACTTC
CDR3aa: CASIRGEGIETQYF

v_gene: TRBV14
j_gene: TRBJ2-5
abundance: NA
d_gene: NA
len: 15
CDR3nt: TGTGCCAGCAGCCAAGATGATAGCGGACAAGAGACCCAGTACTTC
CDR3aa: CASSQDDSGQETQYF

v_gene: TRBV7-9
j_gene: TRBJ2-1
abundance: NA
d_gene: NA
len: 10
CDR3nt: TGTGCCAGCAGCCTAGGTGAGCAGTTCTTC
CDR3aa: CASSLGEQFF

v_gene: TRBV7-2
j_gene: TRBJ2-5
abundance: NA
d_gene: TRBD2
len: 18
CDR3nt: TGTGCCAGCAGCTTAGCTCTGGGACTAGCGGGAGAGTCGGAGACCCAGTACTTC
CDR3aa: CASSLALGLAGESETQYF

v_gene: TRBV28
j_gene: TRBJ2-7
abundance: NA
d_gene: NA
len: 14
CDR3nt: TGTGCCAGCAGCCCCCCGGGGTCCTCCTACGAGCAGTACTTC
CDR3aa: CASSPPGSSYEQYF

v_gene: TRBV15
j_gene: TRBJ2-7
abundance: NA
d_gene: NA
len: 14
CDR3nt: TGTGCCACCAGCAGCCCCGACAGAGCCTACGAGCAGTACTTC
CDR3aa: CATSSPDRAYEQYF

v_gene: TRBV6-5
j_gene: TRBJ1-2
abundance: once
d_gene: NA
len: 14
CDR3nt: TGTGCCAGCAGTTATGGTACAGCAGACTATGGCTACACCTTC
CDR3aa: CASSYGTADYGYTF

v_gene: TRBV29-1
j_gene: TRBJ1-1
abundance: NA
d_gene: TRBD1
len: 14
CDR3nt: TGCAGCGTATCCGACAGGGATCTTAACACTGAAGCTTTCTTT
CDR3aa: CSVSDRDLNTEAFF

v_gene: TRBV28
j_gene: TRBJ2-1
abundance: NA
d_gene: NA
len: 12
CDR3nt: TGTGCCAGCAGTTTCGGGGCGAATGAGCAGTTCTTC
CDR3aa: CASSFGANEQFF